The clone carrying this T cell receptor beta chain was observed many times. Its antigen is not identified. These data are taken from a study of CD8+CD57+ T cells in acquired aplastic anemia. General observations from the study: There were twenty-nine CD8+ CDR3 sequences that occurred in both patients and controls.

The CDR3 consists of 13 residues. Per germline, CDR1 WSHSY and CDR2 SAAADI. Trimming left V 2 bases short and J 1 base short, with 5 bases between. TCR beta VDJ combinations and CDR3 sequences were profiled from genomic DNA. MiXCR, applied by TCRdb to the reads, yields one record per CDR3 protein. This sample carries 180,000 or so distinct CDR3 sequences, less than 65% of them seen once, and the ten largest clones take about 39%. Whoever was chosen for sequencing had shown CD8+CD57+ cell expansion by flow cytometry. The sample was sorted CD4+, CD8+, or CD8+CD57+ T cells (not recorded which) from PBMCs. The source is a human donor with aplastic anemia. The J gene is TRBJ2-5, the V gene TRBV10-2; D gene unclear. The CDR3 protein is CASSEGSQETQYF. In DNA, the CDR3 is TGCGCCAGCAGTGAGGGAAGCCAAGAGACCCAGTACTTC.